Shown below are 5 T cell receptor beta chains from a single sample sequenced in a study of shared clonotypes between healthy human individuals. Sequenced by immunoSEQ multiplex PCR; TCRdb stores in-frame clones only, minus some. The sample yields 2 million to 2.5 million clones, more than 90% seen once. Sequencing used naive CD4+ T cells sorted from blood. The sample's subset: CD45RA+ positively selected. The receptors were sampled from a young man in good health.

The rearrangement joins TRBV10-1 to TRBJ1-1; a possible D gene is TRBD1 (5 bases). This CDR3 is built from 17 residues. Trimming shortened V by 3 bases and J by 5 bases, and 22 bases separated the two germline ends. CDR1 and CDR2 from the germline V gene are WNHNN and SYGVQD (reference sequence). The DNA for the CDR3 is TGCGCCAGCAGTGAAACCGGGACGGCAGGGATCACTACTGAAGCTTTCTTT. As protein: CASSETGTAGITTEAFF.

The chain combines TRBV11-3 with TRBJ2-7; 11 bases match TRBD1. With V trimmed by 5 bases and J by 3 bases, 6 bases remained unmatched. Germline lookup yields CDR1 SGHNT and CDR2 YENEEA. CDR3 length equals 15 residues. The CDR3 protein is CASSLGQGAGYEQYF. CDR3 DNA sequence: TGTGCCAGCAGCCTCGGACAGGGGGCGGGCTACGAGCAGTACTTC. Filled out from reference TRBV11-3 and TRBJ2-7, the complete variable domain reads EAGVVQSPRYKIIEKKQPVAFWCNPISGHNTLYWYLQNLGQGPELLIRYENEEAVDDSQLPKDRFSAERLKGVDSTLKIQPAELGDSAVYLCASSLGQGAGYEQYFGPGTRLTVT.

The V and J genes are TRBV4-1 and TRBJ2-1; TRBD2 aligns across 12 bases. Losses at the gene ends were 5 bases for V and 8 bases for J; bases not matched to a gene: 4. From germline, CDR1 is MGHRA and CDR2 YSYEKL. The CDR3 length is 14 residues. The CDR3 DNA is TGCGCCAGCAGCTCACTAGCGGGAGGCTATGAGCAGTTCTTC. This sequence encodes CASSSLAGGYEQFF.

The chain joins TRBV28 to TRBJ2-7, with D uncertain. The CDR3 length is 13 residues. Trimming took off 5 bases at V and 3 bases at J, with 11 bases between the two ends. From germline, CDR1 is MDHEN and CDR2 SYDVKM. The CDR3 region is CASSTGTDYEQYF. DNA for the CDR3: TGTGCCAGCAGTACCGGAACAGACTACGAGCAGTACTTC. Combining the CDR3 with reference TRBV28 and TRBJ2-7 gives the whole variable domain DVKVTQSSRYLVKRTGEKVFLECVQDMDHENMFWYRQDPGLGLRLIYFSYDVKMKEKGDIPEGYSVSREKKERFSLILESASTNQTSMYLCASSTGTDYEQYFGPGTRLTVT.

The gene calls are TRBV7-9 and TRBJ1-6, with D possibly matching TRBD1 (6 bases). Germline V gives CDR1 SEHNR, CDR2 FQNEAQ (reference sequence). Trimming cost V 5 bases and J 1 base, with 18 bases left between them. The CDR3 covers 18 residues. CDR3 loop: CASSRKTGSGSYNSPLHF. As DNA, the CDR3 is TGTGCCAGCAGCCGTAAAACAGGGTCGGGATCCTATAATTCACCCCTCCACTTT. Full variable domain (missing parts from reference TRBV7-9 and TRBJ1-6): DTGVSQNPRHKITKRGQNVTFRCDPISEHNRLYWYRQTLGQGPEFLTYFQNEAQLEKSRLLSDRFSAERPKGSFSTLEIQRTEQGDSAMYLCASSRKTGSGSYNSPLHFGNGTRLTVT.